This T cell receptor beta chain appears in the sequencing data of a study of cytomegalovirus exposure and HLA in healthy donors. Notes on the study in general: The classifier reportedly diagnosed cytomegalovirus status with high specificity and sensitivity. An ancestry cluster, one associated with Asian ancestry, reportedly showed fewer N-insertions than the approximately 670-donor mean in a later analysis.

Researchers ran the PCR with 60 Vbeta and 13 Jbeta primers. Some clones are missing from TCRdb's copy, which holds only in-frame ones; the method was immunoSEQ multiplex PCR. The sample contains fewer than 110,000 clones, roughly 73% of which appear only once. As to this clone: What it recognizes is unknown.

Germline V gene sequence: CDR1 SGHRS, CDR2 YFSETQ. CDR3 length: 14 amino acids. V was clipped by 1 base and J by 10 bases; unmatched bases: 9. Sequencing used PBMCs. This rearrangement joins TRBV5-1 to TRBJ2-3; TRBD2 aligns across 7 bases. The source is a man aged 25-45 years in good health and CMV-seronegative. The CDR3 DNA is TGCGCCAGCAGCTTGTCCGGGACTACCCCGGCGCAGTATTTT. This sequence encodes CASSLSGTTPAQYF.